Following are 3 T cell receptor beta chains from one sample sequenced in a study of blood T cell repertoires in COVID-19. The table came from immunoSEQ multiplex PCR; TCRdb's copy has only in-frame clones and leaves some out. This table holds 150,000 to 200,000 clones, over 75% found once. Sequences were obtained from peripheral blood. The receptors were gathered from a man in his 60s who had recovered from COVID-19.

The chain joins TRBV19 to TRBJ1-6; D perhaps matches TRBD1 (5 bases). Germline lookup yields CDR1 LNHDA and CDR2 SQIVND (reference sequence). This CDR3 comprises 13 residues. Trimming left V 3 bases short and J 9 bases short, with 9 bases between. CDR3 sequence reads: CASSIGGASPLHF. The CDR3 DNA follows: TGTGCCAGTAGTATCGGGGGTGCTTCACCCCTCCACTTT.

The genes are TRBV7-2 and TRBJ1-5, with a weak D call TRBD1 (6 bases). This CDR3 has 12 amino acids. V gave up 4 bases and J gave up 9 bases, with 10 bases separating them. In germline, CDR1 is SGHTA, CDR2 FQGNSA. CDR3 coding DNA: TGTGCCAGCAGCTACGGACAGTTGCCCCAGCATTTT. This sequence encodes CASSYGQLPQHF.

V gene TRBV25-1 combines with J gene TRBJ2-3, with D tentatively TRBD1 (6 bases). CDR1 is MGHDK, CDR2 SYGVNS, per germline. Trimming took off 6 bases at V and 2 bases at J, with 12 bases between the two ends. The CDR3 is made up of 14 amino acids. CDR3 coding DNA: TGTGCCAGCAGCGTGAGGGGGACCACAGATACGCAGTATTTT. It is translated as CASSVRGTTDTQYF.